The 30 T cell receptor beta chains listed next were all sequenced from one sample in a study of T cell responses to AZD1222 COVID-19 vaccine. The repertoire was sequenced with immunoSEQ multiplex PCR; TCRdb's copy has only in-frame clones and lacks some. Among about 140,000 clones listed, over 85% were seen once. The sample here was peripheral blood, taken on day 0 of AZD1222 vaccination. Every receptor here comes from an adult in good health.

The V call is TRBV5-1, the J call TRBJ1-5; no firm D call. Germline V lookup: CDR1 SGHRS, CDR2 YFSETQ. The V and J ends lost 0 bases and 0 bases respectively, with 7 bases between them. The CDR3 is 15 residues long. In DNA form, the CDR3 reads TGCGCCAGCAGCTTGGACAGCGGTAGCAATCAGCCCCAGCATTTT. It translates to CASSLDSGSNQPQHF.

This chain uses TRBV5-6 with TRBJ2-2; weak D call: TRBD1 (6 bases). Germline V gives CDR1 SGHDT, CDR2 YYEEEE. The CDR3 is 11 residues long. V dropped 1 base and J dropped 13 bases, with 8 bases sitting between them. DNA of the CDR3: TGTGCCAGCAGCTTGACAGGGCGGCTGTTTTTT. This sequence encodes CASSLTGRLFF.

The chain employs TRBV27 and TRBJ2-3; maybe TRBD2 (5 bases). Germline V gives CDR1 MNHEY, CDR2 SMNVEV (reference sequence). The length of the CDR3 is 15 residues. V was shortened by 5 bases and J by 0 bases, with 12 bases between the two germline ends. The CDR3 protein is CASSPRRTSTDTQYF. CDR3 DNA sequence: TGTGCCAGCAGTCCCCGAAGGACTAGCACAGATACGCAGTATTTT.

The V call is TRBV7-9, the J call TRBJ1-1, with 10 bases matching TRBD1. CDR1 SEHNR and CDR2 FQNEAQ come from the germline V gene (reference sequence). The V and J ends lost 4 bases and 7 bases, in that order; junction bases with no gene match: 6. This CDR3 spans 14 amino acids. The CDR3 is CASSSDRGRGEAFF. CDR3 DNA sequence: TGTGCCAGCAGCTCCGACAGGGGGCGGGGTGAAGCTTTCTTT.

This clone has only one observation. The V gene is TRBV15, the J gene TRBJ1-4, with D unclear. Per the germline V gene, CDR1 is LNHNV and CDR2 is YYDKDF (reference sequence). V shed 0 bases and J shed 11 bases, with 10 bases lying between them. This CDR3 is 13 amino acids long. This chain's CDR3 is CATSREGPPKLFF. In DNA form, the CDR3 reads TGTGCCACCAGCAGAGAAGGCCCCCCGAAACTGTTTTTT. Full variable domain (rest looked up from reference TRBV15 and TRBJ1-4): DAMVIQNPRYQVTQFGKPVTLSCSQTLNHNVMYWYQQKSSQAPKLLFHYYDKDFNNEADTPDNFQSRRPNTSFCFLDIRSPGLGDTAMYLCATSREGPPKLFFGSGTQLSVL.

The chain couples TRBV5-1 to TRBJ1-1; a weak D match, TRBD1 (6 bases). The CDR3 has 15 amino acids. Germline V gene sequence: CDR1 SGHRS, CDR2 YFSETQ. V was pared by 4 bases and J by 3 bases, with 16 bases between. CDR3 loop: CASSRRPEGDTEAFF. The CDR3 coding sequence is TGCGCCAGCAGCCGACGTCCGGAGGGGGACACTGAAGCTTTCTTT.

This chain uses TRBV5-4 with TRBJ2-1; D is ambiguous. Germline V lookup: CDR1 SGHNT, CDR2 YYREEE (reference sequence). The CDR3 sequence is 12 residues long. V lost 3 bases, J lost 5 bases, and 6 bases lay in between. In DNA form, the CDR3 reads TGTGCCAGCAGCTCCCCACACAATGAGCAGTTCTTC. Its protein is CASSSPHNEQFF.

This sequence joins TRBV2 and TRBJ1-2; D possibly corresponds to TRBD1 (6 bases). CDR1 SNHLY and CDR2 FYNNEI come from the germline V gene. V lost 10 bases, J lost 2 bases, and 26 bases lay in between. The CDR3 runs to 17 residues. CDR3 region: CAIQLLTGGTSNYGYTF. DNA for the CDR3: TGTGCCATCCAGCTACTGACAGGAGGCACGAGCAACTATGGCTACACCTTC.

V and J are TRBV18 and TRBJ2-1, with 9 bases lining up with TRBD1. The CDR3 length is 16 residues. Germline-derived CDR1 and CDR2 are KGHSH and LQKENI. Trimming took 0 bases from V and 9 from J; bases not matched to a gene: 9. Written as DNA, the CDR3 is TGTGCCAGCTCACCACCGGGACAGGGATCTCGTAGTGAGCAGTTCTTC. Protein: CASSPPGQGSRSEQFF.

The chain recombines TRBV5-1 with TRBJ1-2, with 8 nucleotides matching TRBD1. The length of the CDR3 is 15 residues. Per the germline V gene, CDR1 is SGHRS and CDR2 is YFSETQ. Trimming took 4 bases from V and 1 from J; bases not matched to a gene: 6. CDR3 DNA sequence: TGCGCCAGCAGCCGTGCAGGGGGCCTTAACTATGGCTACACCTTC. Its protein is CASSRAGGLNYGYTF. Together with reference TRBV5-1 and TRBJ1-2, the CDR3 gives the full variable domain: KAGVTQTPRYLIKTRGQQVTLSCSPISGHRSVSWYQQTPGQGLQFLFEYFSETQRNKGNFPGRFSGRQFSNSRSEMNVSTLELGDSALYLCASSRAGGLNYGYTFGSGTRLTVV.

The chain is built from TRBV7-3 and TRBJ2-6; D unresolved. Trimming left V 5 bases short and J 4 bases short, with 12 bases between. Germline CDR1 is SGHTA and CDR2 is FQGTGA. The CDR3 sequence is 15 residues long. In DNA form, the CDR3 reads TGTGCCAGCAGCCCCTCGCGGTCCGGGGCCAACGTCCTGACTTTC. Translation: CASSPSRSGANVLTF.

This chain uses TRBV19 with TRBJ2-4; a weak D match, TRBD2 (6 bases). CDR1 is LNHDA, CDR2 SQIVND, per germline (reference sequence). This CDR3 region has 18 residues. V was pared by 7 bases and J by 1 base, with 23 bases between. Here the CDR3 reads CASTEGFGGPVAKNIQYF. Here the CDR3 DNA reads TGTGCCAGTACCGAGGGTTTCGGGGGTCCGGTTGCCAAAAACATTCAGTACTTC.

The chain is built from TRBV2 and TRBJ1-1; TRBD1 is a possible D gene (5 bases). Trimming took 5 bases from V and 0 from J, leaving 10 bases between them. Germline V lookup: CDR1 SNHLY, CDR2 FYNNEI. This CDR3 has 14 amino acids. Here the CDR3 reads CASSTQGLNTEAFF. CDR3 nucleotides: TGTGCCAGCAGTACGCAGGGACTGAACACTGAAGCTTTCTTT.

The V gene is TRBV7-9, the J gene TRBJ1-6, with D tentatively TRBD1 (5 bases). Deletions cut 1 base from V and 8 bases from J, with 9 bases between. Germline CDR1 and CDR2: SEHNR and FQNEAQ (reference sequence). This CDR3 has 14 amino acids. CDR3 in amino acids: CASSLGWGDSPLHF. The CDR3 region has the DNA TGTGCCAGCAGCTTAGGGTGGGGGGATTCACCCCTCCACTTT.

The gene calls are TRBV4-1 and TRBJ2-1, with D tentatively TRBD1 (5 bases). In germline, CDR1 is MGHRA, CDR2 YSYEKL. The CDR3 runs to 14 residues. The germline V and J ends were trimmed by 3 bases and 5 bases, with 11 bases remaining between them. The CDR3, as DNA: TGCGCCAGCAGCCAGAGAAGGGGTAACAATGAGCAGTTCTTC. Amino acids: CASSQRRGNNEQFF.

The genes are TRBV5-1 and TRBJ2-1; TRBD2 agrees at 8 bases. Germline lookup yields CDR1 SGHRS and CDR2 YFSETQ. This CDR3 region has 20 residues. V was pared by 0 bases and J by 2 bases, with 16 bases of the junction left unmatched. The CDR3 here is CASSLERGAWLAGTYNEQFF. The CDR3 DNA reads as TGCGCCAGCAGCTTGGAGCGGGGAGCTTGGTTAGCGGGGACCTACAATGAGCAGTTCTTC.

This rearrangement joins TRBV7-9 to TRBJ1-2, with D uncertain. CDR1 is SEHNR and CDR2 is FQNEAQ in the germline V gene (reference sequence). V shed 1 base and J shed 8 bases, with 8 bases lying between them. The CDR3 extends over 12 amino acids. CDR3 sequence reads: CASSLESRGYTF. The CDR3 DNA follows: TGTGCCAGCAGCTTAGAAAGCCGGGGCTACACCTTC.

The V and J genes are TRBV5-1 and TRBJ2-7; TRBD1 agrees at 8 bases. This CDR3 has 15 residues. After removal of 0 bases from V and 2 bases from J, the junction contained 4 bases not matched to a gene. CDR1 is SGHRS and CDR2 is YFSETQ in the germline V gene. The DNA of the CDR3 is TGCGCCAGCAGCTTGGATGGCAGGGGGCCCTACGAGCAGTACTTC. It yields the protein CASSLDGRGPYEQYF.

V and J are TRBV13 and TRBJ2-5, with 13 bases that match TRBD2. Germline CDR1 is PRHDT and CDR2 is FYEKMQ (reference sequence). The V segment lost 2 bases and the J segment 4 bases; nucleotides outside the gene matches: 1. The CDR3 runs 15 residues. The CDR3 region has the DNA TGTGCCAGCAGCTTAAGGACTAGCGGGAGAGAGACCCAGTACTTC. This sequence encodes CASSLRTSGRETQYF.

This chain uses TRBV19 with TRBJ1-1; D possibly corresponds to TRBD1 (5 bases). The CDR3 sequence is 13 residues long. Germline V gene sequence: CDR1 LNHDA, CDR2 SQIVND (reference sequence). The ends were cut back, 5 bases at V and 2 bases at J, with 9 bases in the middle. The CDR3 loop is CASSEGSNTEAFF. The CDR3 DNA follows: TGTGCCAGTAGTGAGGGGAGTAACACTGAAGCTTTCTTT.

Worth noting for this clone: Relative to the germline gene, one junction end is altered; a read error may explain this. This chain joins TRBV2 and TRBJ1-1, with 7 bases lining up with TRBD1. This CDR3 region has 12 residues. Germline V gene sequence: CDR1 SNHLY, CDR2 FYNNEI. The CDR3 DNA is TGTGCCAGCAGTAGGACAGGTGGGGATAGGATCTTT. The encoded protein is CASSRTGGDRIF.

CDR3 in amino acids: CASNERSNYGYTF. The DNA for the CDR3 is TGCGCCAGCAACGAAAGATCTAACTATGGCTACACCTTC. The chain combines TRBV10-2 with TRBJ1-2; D gene unclear. CDR3 size: 13 residues. Germline assignment: CDR1 WSHSY and CDR2 SAAADI. V was trimmed by 7 bases and J by 0 bases, leaving 9 bases between them.

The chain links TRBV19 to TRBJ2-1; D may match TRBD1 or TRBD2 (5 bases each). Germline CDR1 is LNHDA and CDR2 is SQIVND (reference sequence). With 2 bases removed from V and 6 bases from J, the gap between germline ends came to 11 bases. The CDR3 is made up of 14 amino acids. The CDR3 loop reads CASSIRSGPNEQFF. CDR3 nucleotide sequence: TGTGCCAGTAGTATAAGGTCGGGGCCCAATGAGCAGTTCTTC.

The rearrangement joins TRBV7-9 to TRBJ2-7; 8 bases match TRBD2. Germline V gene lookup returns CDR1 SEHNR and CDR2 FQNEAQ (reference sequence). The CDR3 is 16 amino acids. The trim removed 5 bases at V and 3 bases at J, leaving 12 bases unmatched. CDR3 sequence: CASSPMTSGRSYEQYF. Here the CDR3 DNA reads TGTGCCAGCAGCCCCATGACCAGCGGGAGAAGCTACGAGCAGTACTTC.

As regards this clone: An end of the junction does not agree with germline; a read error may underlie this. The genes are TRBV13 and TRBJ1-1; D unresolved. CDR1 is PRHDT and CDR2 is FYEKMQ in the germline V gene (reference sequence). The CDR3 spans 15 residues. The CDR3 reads CASSLGLNPNTEAFF. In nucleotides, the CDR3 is TGTGCCAGCAGCCTAGGACTCAACCCGAACACTGAAGCTTTCTTT.

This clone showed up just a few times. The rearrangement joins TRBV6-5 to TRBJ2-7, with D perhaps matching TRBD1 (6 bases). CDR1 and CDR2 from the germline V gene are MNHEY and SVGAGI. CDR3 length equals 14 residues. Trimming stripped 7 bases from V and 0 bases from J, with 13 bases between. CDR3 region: CASIIQGSSYEQYF. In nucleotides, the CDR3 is TGTGCCAGCATTATTCAGGGGTCCTCCTACGAGCAGTACTTC.

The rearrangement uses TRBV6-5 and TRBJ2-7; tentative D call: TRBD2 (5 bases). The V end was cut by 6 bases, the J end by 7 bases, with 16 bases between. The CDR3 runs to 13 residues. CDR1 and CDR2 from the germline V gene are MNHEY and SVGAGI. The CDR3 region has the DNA TGTGCCAGCAGACCGGGGTATGTGGGGGAGCAGTACTTC. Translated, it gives CASRPGYVGEQYF.

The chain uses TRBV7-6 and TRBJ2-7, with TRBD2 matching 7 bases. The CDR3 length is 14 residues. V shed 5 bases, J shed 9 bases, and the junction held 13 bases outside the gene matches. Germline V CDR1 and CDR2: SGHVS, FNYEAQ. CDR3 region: CASSQGRAAQAQYF. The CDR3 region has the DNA TGTGCCAGCAGCCAAGGGAGGGCAGCACAGGCGCAGTACTTC.

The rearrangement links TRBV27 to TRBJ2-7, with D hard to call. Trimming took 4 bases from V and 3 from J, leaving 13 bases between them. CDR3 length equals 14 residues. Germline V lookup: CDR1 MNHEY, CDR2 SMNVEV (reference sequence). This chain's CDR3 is CASSSWQSSYEQYF. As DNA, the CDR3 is TGTGCCAGCAGTTCTTGGCAGTCGAGCTACGAGCAGTACTTC.

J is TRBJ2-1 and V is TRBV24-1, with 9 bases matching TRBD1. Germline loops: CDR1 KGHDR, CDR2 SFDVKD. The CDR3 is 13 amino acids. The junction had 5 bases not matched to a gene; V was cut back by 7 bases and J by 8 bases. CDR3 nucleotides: TGTGCCACCAGGGACCGGGACAGGGATGAGCAGTTCTTC. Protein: CATRDRDRDEQFF.